This T cell receptor beta chain was profiled in a study of blood T cells in healthy people across ages. Primers used in a second PCR of about 6 to 11 cycles were a sample-barcoded 5' primer and a J-beta primer mix. TCRdb re-called the 5' RACE reads with MiXCR, one entry per CDR3 protein. Of about 1.8 million distinct CDR3 sequences listed, 49% are singletons. V lost 0 bases to trimming and J lost 3 bases, with 9 bases between them. The CDR3 runs to 15 residues. The TCR comes from a middle-aged woman in good health. The sample comprised blood. The V and J genes are TRBV12-3 or TRBV12-4 and TRBJ1-5, with D possibly matching TRBD1 (5 bases). CDR3 sequence (DNA): TGTGCCAGCAGTTTAGCCACGGGGCCCAATCAGCCCCAGCATTTT. Translating it yields CASSLATGPNQPQHF.